The 24 T cell receptor beta chains listed next were all sequenced from one sample in a study of beta chain features in type 1 diabetes. Sequenced material consisted of expressed TCRB transcripts (all of the isolated RNA was reverse transcribed). Sequencing was performed with immunoSEQ multiplex PCR; in TCRdb, only in-frame clones are kept and a portion is missing. The repertoire holds hundreds of thousands of clones, with approximately 30% as singletons. Material for sequencing was naive CD4+ T cells from blood. These receptors were taken from a man between 18 and 35 years old in good health.

The chain is built from TRBV7-7 and TRBJ2-5, with 12 bases lining up with TRBD2. In germline, CDR1 is SSHAT, CDR2 FNYEAQ (reference sequence). Unmatched junction bases numbered 4, after V lost 5 bases and J lost 6 bases. This CDR3 spans 14 amino acids. This chain's CDR3 is CASSPTSGRQTQYF. The DNA for the CDR3 is TGTGCCAGCAGCCCGACTAGCGGGAGACAGACCCAGTACTTC.

The gene calls are TRBV4-3 and TRBJ2-1; D not resolved. Germline CDR1 reads LGHNA; CDR2 reads YSLEER. The CDR3 has 15 amino acids. Trimming left V 1 base short and J 2 bases short, with 9 bases between. The CDR3 reads CASSQVPTAYNEQFF. Here the CDR3 DNA reads TGCGCCAGCAGCCAAGTTCCGACGGCCTACAATGAGCAGTTCTTC.

This clone turned up a few times. The chain links TRBV15 to TRBJ1-2, with D uncertain. CDR1 is LNHNV and CDR2 is YYDKDF in the germline V gene (reference sequence). The CDR3 covers 15 residues. V was trimmed by 0 bases and J by 0 bases, leaving 8 bases between them. The DNA of the CDR3 is TGTGCCACCAGCAGAGATCTGCGGGCTAACTATGGCTACACCTTC. Its translation: CATSRDLRANYGYTF.

In this sample, this clone turned up a few times. This chain joins TRBV25-1 and TRBJ1-6, with 9 positions matching TRBD1. This CDR3 has 14 amino acids. The junction had 4 bases not matched to a gene; V was cut back by 7 bases and J by 6 bases. Germline loops: CDR1 MGHDK, CDR2 SYGVNS. The CDR3 loop is CASTPTGGNSPLHF. CDR3 in DNA: TGTGCCAGCACCCCGACAGGGGGTAATTCACCCCTCCACTTT.

The chain joins TRBV11-3 to TRBJ2-1; the match to TRBD1 covers 10 bases. Germline CDR1 and CDR2: SGHNT and YENEEA. With 5 bases clipped from V and 0 bases from J, the junction kept 7 bases outside the gene matches. CDR3 size: 17 residues. The chain's CDR3 is CASSPGQGKDSYNEQFF. As DNA, the CDR3 is TGTGCCAGCAGCCCGGGACAGGGGAAGGACTCCTACAATGAGCAGTTCTTC.

The table lists this clone with a count of one. V gene TRBV15 combines with J gene TRBJ2-7; no definite D call. Germline lookup yields CDR1 LNHNV and CDR2 YYDKDF (reference sequence). V lost 0 bases, J lost 2 bases, and 11 bases lay in between. The length of the CDR3 is 15 residues. CDR3 loop: CATSRDLGGPYEQYF. The CDR3 DNA is TGTGCCACCAGCAGAGATCTCGGCGGCCCCTACGAGCAGTACTTC.

V and J are TRBV5-1 and TRBJ1-2; no firm D call. V lost 4 bases to trimming and J lost 5 bases, with 15 bases between them. The CDR3 runs 14 residues. Germline values: CDR1 SGHRS, CDR2 YFSETQ. The CDR3 DNA sequence: TGCGCCAGCAGCGCGTGGGGAGAACCTTATGGCTACACCTTC. As protein: CASSAWGEPYGYTF.

The rearrangement joins TRBV7-6 to TRBJ2-7; a weak D match, TRBD1 (5 bases). The CDR3 covers 14 residues. Germline CDR1 SGHVS, CDR2 FNYEAQ. Trimming pared 4 bases from V and 2 bases from J, leaving 12 bases between. The CDR3 sequence is CASSSAGFPYEQYF. The CDR3 region has the DNA TGTGCCAGCAGCTCCGCAGGGTTCCCCTACGAGCAGTACTTC.

This rearrangement joins TRBV10-3 to TRBJ2-3; D not resolved. Trimming pared 5 bases from V and 1 base from J, leaving 7 bases between. The CDR3 extends over 13 amino acids. CDR1 is ENHRY and CDR2 is SYGVKD in the germline V gene. The CDR3 region has the DNA TGTGCCATCAGTACATCTGGCACAGATACGCAGTATTTT. Translation: CAISTSGTDTQYF.

The table lists this clone with a few counts. This chain joins TRBV29-1 and TRBJ1-3, with D possibly matching TRBD1 (5 bases). Germline V gives CDR1 SQVTM, CDR2 ANQGSEA. This CDR3 contains 13 residues. Between the trimmed V and J ends, which lost 5 bases and 2 bases, there was a span of 10 bases. The CDR3 nucleotides are TGCAGCGTTATTCCAGGGCCTGGAAACACCATATATTTT. Translating gives CSVIPGPGNTIYF.

This clone has only one observation. The chain uses TRBV25-1 and TRBJ2-3; D not certain. The CDR3 consists of 14 residues. Per germline, CDR1 MGHDK and CDR2 SYGVNS. Between the trimmed V and J ends, which lost 1 base and 2 bases, there was a span of 7 bases. The CDR3 nucleotides read TGTGCCAGCAGTGAATTTGGTAACACAGATACGCAGTATTTT. As protein: CASSEFGNTDTQYF.

This clone was recorded a few times. The V and J genes are TRBV15 and TRBJ2-7; TRBD2 matches at 7 bases. The CDR3 totals 17 residues. Germline V CDR1 and CDR2: LNHNV, YYDKDF (reference sequence). Unmatched junction bases numbered 10, after V lost 0 bases and J lost 2 bases. In DNA, the CDR3 is TGTGCCACCAGCAGAGATCTTGGGAGGGACCGAGCCTACGAGCAGTACTTC. Protein: CATSRDLGRDRAYEQYF.

The J gene is TRBJ2-7, the V gene TRBV14; D may match TRBD1 or TRBD2 (5 bases each). This CDR3 is built from 15 residues. Germline V gene data show CDR1 as SGHDN and CDR2 as FVKESK. Trimming stripped 1 base from V and 6 bases from J, with 16 bases between. The CDR3 DNA sequence: TGTGCCAGCAGCCAAGCCGGGACCCCAAAGAGCGAGCAGTACTTC. Its protein is CASSQAGTPKSEQYF.

In the case of this clone: The sample has other DNA sequences that encode this CDR3 too. The V gene is TRBV7-2, the J gene TRBJ2-5; 10 positions agree with TRBD1. The junction had 1 base not matched to a gene; V was cut back by 0 bases and J by 3 bases. CDR3 size: 15 residues. CDR1 and CDR2 from the germline V gene are SGHTA and FQGNSA. The DNA for the CDR3 is TGTGCCAGCAGCTTAGCCGGGACAGGGGAAGAGACCCAGTACTTC. Protein sequence: CASSLAGTGEETQYF.

Here the CDR3 reads CAAGNPSSYEQYF. The CDR3 DNA sequence: TGTGCTGCAGGGAACCCGAGCTCCTACGAGCAGTACTTC. The chain uses TRBV27 and TRBJ2-7; a weak D match, TRBD1 (5 bases). This CDR3 has 13 residues. Per germline, CDR1 MNHEY and CDR2 SMNVEV (reference sequence).

This clone was counted a few times. The same CDR3 arises from other DNA sequences in this sample as well. The chain links TRBV30 to TRBJ1-1, with TRBD1 as a possible D gene (6 bases). Per the germline V gene, CDR1 is GTSNPN and CDR2 is SVGIG (reference sequence). Trimming cost V 2 bases and J 8 bases, with 9 bases left between them. The CDR3 is made up of 11 amino acids. CDR3 in amino acids: CAWSRGTEAFF. CDR3 sequence (DNA): TGTGCCTGGAGTAGGGGGACAGAAGCTTTCTTT.

This clone was counted only a few times. The V gene is TRBV30, the J gene TRBJ2-5; D is unclear. Looked up from germline, CDR1 is GTSNPN and CDR2 is SVGIG (reference sequence). V lost 2 bases, J lost 2 bases, and 9 bases lay in between. This CDR3 contains 13 residues. For the CDR3, the DNA is TGTGCCTGGAGTAACCAGGCTCAAGAGACCCAGTACTTC. Residues: CAWSNQAQETQYF.

The V call is TRBV7-6, the J call TRBJ2-1, with a weak D call TRBD1 (6 bases). Germline loops: CDR1 SGHVS, CDR2 FNYEAQ. The V end lost 6 bases, the J end lost 4 bases, and 19 bases lay between the germline ends. This CDR3 contains 16 residues. The CDR3 nucleotides are TGTGCCAGCAGTTTGGTGACGGGACAAAATTACAATGAGCAGTTCTTC. This codes for CASSLVTGQNYNEQFF.

The chain joins TRBV29-1 to TRBJ2-5; 11 bases fit TRBD2. The DNA end favors TRBJ2-7, so the J call may be wrong. This CDR3 is built from 12 residues. The germline gives CDR1 SQVTM, CDR2 ANQGSEA. The CDR3 nucleotides are TGCAGCGTCCTAGCGGGAGGAAACGAGCAGTACTTC. Its protein is CSVLAGGNEQYF.

This chain links TRBV15 with TRBJ2-1; 10 bases are shared with TRBD2. The junction had 10 bases not matched to a gene; V was cut back by 1 base and J by 10 bases. The germline V gene has CDR1 LNHNV and CDR2 YYDKDF (reference sequence). The CDR3 covers 16 residues. The CDR3 here is CATSRGGTSGTVEQFF. The CDR3, as DNA: TGTGCCACCAGCAGAGGAGGAACTAGCGGGACGGTCGAGCAGTTCTTC.

The gene calls are TRBV5-6 and TRBJ2-5, with 7 bases fitting TRBD1. The CDR3 runs to 15 residues. Germline CDR1 and CDR2: SGHDT and YYEEEE. With 4 bases clipped from V and 5 bases from J, the junction kept 11 bases outside the gene matches. For the CDR3, the DNA is TGTGCCAGCAGCGATGAGACAGGGTTGATGGAGACCCAGTACTTC. Translation: CASSDETGLMETQYF.

The chain carries TRBV4-3 and TRBJ2-2; D unclear. Germline CDR1 LGHNA, CDR2 YSLEER. V was cut by 4 bases and J by 7 bases, with 10 bases left in between. This CDR3 has 13 residues. In DNA form, the CDR3 reads TGCGCCAGCAGCCTTTTCATCGGCGGGGAGCTGTTTTTT. Translating it yields CASSLFIGGELFF.

This chain links TRBV5-4 with TRBJ2-3, with 9 bases aligning to TRBD2. This CDR3 is 16 amino acids long. Per the germline V gene, CDR1 is SGHNT and CDR2 is YYREEE (reference sequence). Losses at the gene ends were 4 bases for V and 4 bases for J; bases not matched to a gene: 10. The chain's CDR3 is CASSPGGSGRSDTQYF. CDR3 coding DNA: TGTGCCAGCAGCCCCGGGGGTAGCGGGAGATCAGATACGCAGTATTTT. Supplemented by reference TRBV5-4 and TRBJ2-3, the full variable domain reads ETGVTQSPTHLIKTRGQQVTLRCSSQSGHNTVSWYQQALGQGPQFIFQYYREEENGRGNFPPRFSGLQFPNYSSELNVNALELDDSALYLCASSPGGSGRSDTQYFGPGTRLTVL.

In this sample, this clone turned up a few times. The chain uses TRBV27 and TRBJ2-1; D not certain. V was clipped by 5 bases and J by 6 bases, with 5 bases between them. The CDR3 is 11 amino acids. CDR1 and CDR2 (germline): MNHEY, SMNVEV (reference sequence). CDR3 DNA: TGTGCCAGCAGTCTTTTCAATGAGCAGTTCTTC. Protein product: CASSLFNEQFF.